This record concerns one TCR beta chain sequence. Trimming removed 6 bases from V and 2 bases from J; junction bases left unmatched: 10. CDR3 length: 15 residues. Germline assignment: CDR1 SGHRS and CDR2 YFSETQ. The record originates from a study of blood T cell repertoires in COVID-19. Study-wide context: In each case, the material was cDNA or gDNA derived from T cells, B-cell-depleted T cells, or PBMCs.

Clinical history reported by participants formed the basis on which cohorts were assigned. In the original processing: Amplification with reference gene primers provided the estimates of nucleated cell counts. This table comes from immunoSEQ multiplex PCR, and its TCRdb copy is limited to in-frame clones, with some not included. V, J and clone size are taken as reported in that table, and D and trimming were inferred from the DNA itself. The repertoire holds 180,000 or so clones, with about 82% as singletons. Sequenced: PBMCs or T cells enriched from blood (not recorded which). The gene calls are TRBV5-1 and TRBJ2-5, with 7 bases fitting TRBD2. The TCR sequence derives from a man aged 35-49 years with acute COVID-19. The CDR3 DNA is TGCGCCAGCAACCGAGGGACTACCGTACAAGAGACCCAGTACTTC. Translated: CASNRGTTVQETQYF.